The subject of this entry is one T cell receptor beta chain. These data come from a study of control samples from healthy donors and cancer patients. This CDR3 region has 14 residues. Between the trimmed V and J ends, which lost 3 bases and 10 bases, there was a span of 19 bases. CDR1 SGDLS and CDR2 YYNGEE come from the germline V gene. Clones were read by immunoSEQ multiplex PCR, and TCRdb kept only the in-frame ones, dropping some. This sample has 95,000 to 130,000 clones, with nearly 95% found just once. Sequenced material: blood. The V and J genes are TRBV9 and TRBJ1-1, with a weak D call TRBD1 (6 bases). This receptor was identified in a man aged 25-40 years in good health. In nucleotides, the CDR3 is TGTGCCAGCAGCGCCAACAGGGCGACGAAGGGAGCTTTCTTT. Its protein is CASSANRATKGAFF.